These T cell receptor beta chains were read from a single sample in a study of cytomegalovirus exposure and HLA in healthy donors. Sequencing was performed with immunoSEQ multiplex PCR; in TCRdb, only in-frame clones are kept and a portion is missing. The sample yields some 120,000 clones, around three quarters seen once. The specimen was PBMCs. The origin of the receptors is a young man in good health and CMV-seropositive. Both conserved end residues are part of each CDR3. D genes are given only for firm matches. The listing skips clone size in some rows; elsewhere it reads once, few, many or a size class.

D: TRBD2
V: TRBV4-1
J: TRBJ2-3
length: 18
size: .
DNA: TGCGCCAGCAGCCAAGAGGATCTAGCGGGACGGGGGGAGGATACGCAGTATTTT
CDR3: CASSQEDLAGRGEDTQYF

D: .
V: TRBV19
J: TRBJ1-1
length: 12
size: .
DNA: TGTGCCAGCTTCGGGACAAACACTGAAGCTTTCTTT
CDR3: CASFGTNTEAFF

D: TRBD1
V: TRBV5-1
J: TRBJ2-3
length: 15
size: .
DNA: TGCGCCAGCAGCATCGGACAGGCCAAAGGGGATACGCAGTATTTT
CDR3: CASSIGQAKGDTQYF

D: .
V: TRBV28
J: TRBJ2-7
length: 13
size: .
DNA: TGTGCCAGCAGTATTATCGAGGGTTACGAGCAGTACTTC
CDR3: CASSIIEGYEQYF

D: .
V: TRBV5-6
J: TRBJ1-1
length: 15
size: .
DNA: TGTGCCAGCAGCCGGGACATGCAAGTTAACACTGAAGCTTTCTTT
CDR3: CASSRDMQVNTEAFF

D: .
V: TRBV18
J: TRBJ2-7
length: 11
size: .
DNA: TGTGCCACAAGGGGCTGGTACGAGCAGTACTTC
CDR3: CATRGWYEQYF

D: TRBD2
V: TRBV4-2
J: TRBJ2-7
length: 19
size: .
DNA: TGTGCCAGCAGCCAAGATACGCGAGCGGGGGACCCCTTGTCCTACGAGCAGTACTTC
CDR3: CASSQDTRAGDPLSYEQYF

D: .
V: TRBV6-5
J: TRBJ2-5
length: 14
size: .
DNA: TGTGCCAGCAGAAAAGACCGGGGACAAGAGACCCAGTACTTC
CDR3: CASRKDRGQETQYF

D: .
V: TRBV5-6
J: TRBJ1-3
length: 18
size: .
DNA: TGTGCCAGCAGCTTCCCGGCAGGGGATGACGACTCTGGAAACACCATATATTTT
CDR3: CASSFPAGDDDSGNTIYF

D: .
V: TRBV5-1
J: TRBJ2-2
length: 14
size: .
DNA: TGCGCCAGCAGCTCCCAGGGGAACACCGGGGAGCTGTTTTTT
CDR3: CASSSQGNTGELFF

D: TRBD1
V: TRBV5-6
J: TRBJ1-2
length: 12
size: .
DNA: TGTGCCAGCGGGGACAGGGGTCATGGCTACACCTTC
CDR3: CASGDRGHGYTF

D: TRBD1
V: TRBV7-8
J: TRBJ2-7
length: 12
size: .
DNA: TGTGCCAGCAGTTGGGACAGGAATGGGCAGTACTTC
CDR3: CASSWDRNGQYF

D: .
V: TRBV6-1
J: TRBJ2-7
length: 12
size: .
DNA: TGTGCCAGCAGGGACACCTTCTACGAGCAGTACTTC
CDR3: CASRDTFYEQYF

D: .
V: TRBV2
J: TRBJ2-7
length: 13
size: few
DNA: TGTGCCAGCAGTCGACAGGGGAGGGACGAGCAGTACTTC
CDR3: CASSRQGRDEQYF

D: .
V: TRBV7-9
J: TRBJ1-6
length: 15
size: .
DNA: TGTGCCAGCAGCACACCGCGGGGATACGGTTCACCCCTCCACTTT
CDR3: CASSTPRGYGSPLHF

D: TRBD1
V: TRBV18
J: TRBJ1-6
length: 15
size: .
DNA: TGTGCCAGCTCACCAGAACAGGGGTTGATCGGACCCCTCCACTTT
CDR3: CASSPEQGLIGPLHF

D: .
V: TRBV2
J: TRBJ1-4
length: 17
size: few
DNA: TGTGCCAGCAAAAAAAGGGAGCTCCTTGCAACTAATGAAAAACTGTTTTTT
CDR3: CASKKRELLATNEKLFF

D: TRBD1
V: TRBV11-3
J: TRBJ1-2
length: 16
size: few
DNA: TGTGCCAGCAGCAAATTCTCCGGGACAGCGAACTATGGCTACACCTTC
CDR3: CASSKFSGTANYGYTF

D: TRBD1
V: TRBV5-4
J: TRBJ1-2
length: 15
size: few
DNA: TGTGCCAGCAGCATGCCGGGACAGGGAGCCCCCGGCTACACCTTC
CDR3: CASSMPGQGAPGYTF

D: TRBD1
V: TRBV9
J: TRBJ2-1
length: 18
size: .
DNA: TGTGCCAGCAGCGTAACCCGGGACAGGGGACAAGTTTTCGATGAGCAGTTCTTC
CDR3: CASSVTRDRGQVFDEQFF

D: .
V: TRBV7-2
J: TRBJ2-1
length: 15
size: .
DNA: TGTGCCAGCAGCTTTTCCTGGAGCTCCTACAATGAGCAGTTCTTC
CDR3: CASSFSWSSYNEQFF

D: TRBD2
V: TRBV7-2
J: TRBJ2-3
length: 15
size: few
DNA: TGTGCCAGCAGCTTAGTAATCGCGGGGGCAGATACGCAGTATTTT
CDR3: CASSLVIAGADTQYF

D: TRBD2
V: TRBV11-3
J: TRBJ2-1
length: 19
size: once
DNA: TGTGCCAGCAGCAGATCGGGACTAGCGGGAGGGACGTTCTACAATGAGCAGTTCTTC
CDR3: CASSRSGLAGGTFYNEQFF

D: .
V: TRBV7-9
J: TRBJ1-3
length: 14
size: .
DNA: TGTTCCAGCAGCCCACAGGGTTCTGGAAACACCATATATTTT
CDR3: CSSSPQGSGNTIYF

D: TRBD1
V: TRBV5-1
J: TRBJ1-2
length: 14
size: .
DNA: TGCGCCAGCAGCTCGACAGGGGGCGACTCTGGCTACACCTTC
CDR3: CASSSTGGDSGYTF

D: TRBD1
V: TRBV2
J: TRBJ1-2
length: 15
size: once
DNA: TGTGCCAGCAGTTATGTACCCAGGGGGCAAGGTGGCTACACCTTC
CDR3: CASSYVPRGQGGYTF

D: TRBD1
V: TRBV10-3
J: TRBJ1-1
length: 17
size: .
DNA: TGTGCCATCAGTGAGTCAAGGGCCGGGACAGGGAACACTGAAGCTTTCTTT
CDR3: CAISESRAGTGNTEAFF

D: .
V: TRBV5-4
J: TRBJ1-2
length: 16
size: .
DNA: TGTGCCAGCAGCTTGGCCTTTCCAGGGGTAACCTATGGCTACACCTTC
CDR3: CASSLAFPGVTYGYTF

D: .
V: TRBV11-3
J: TRBJ2-7
length: 13
size: .
DNA: TGTGCCAGCAGCTTCCAGGGCTCCTACGAGCAGTACTTC
CDR3: CASSFQGSYEQYF

D: TRBD2
V: TRBV7-2
J: TRBJ2-3
length: 14
size: .
DNA: TGTGCCAGCAGCCGGGAGGGCCGAGGGGATACGCAGTATTTT
CDR3: CASSREGRGDTQYF

D: .
V: TRBV4-3
J: TRBJ1-3
length: 16
size: few
DNA: TGCGCCAGCAGCCAAGATAGGGGCCTTGGAGGAAACACCATATATTTT
CDR3: CASSQDRGLGGNTIYF

D: TRBD2
V: TRBV7-2
J: TRBJ2-5
length: 17
size: .
DNA: TGTGCCAGCAACTCCGGGGGGCTAGCGGGGGGTCAAGAGACCCAGTACTTC
CDR3: CASNSGGLAGGQETQYF

D: TRBD2
V: TRBV19
J: TRBJ2-2
length: 16
size: .
DNA: TGTGCCAGTAGTATAAAAGCGGGAGAGGTCACCGGGGAGCTGTTTTTT
CDR3: CASSIKAGEVTGELFF

D: .
V: TRBV7-2
J: TRBJ1-2
length: 15
size: .
DNA: TGTGCCAGCAGCCCGGTACAGGGCTCGGTCTATGGCTACACCTTC
CDR3: CASSPVQGSVYGYTF

D: TRBD2
V: TRBV7-2
J: TRBJ2-1
length: 15
size: few
DNA: TGTGCCAGCAGCTTAGAAGGGTTAGCGGGCGATGAGCAGTTCTTC
CDR3: CASSLEGLAGDEQFF

D: TRBD1
V: TRBV30
J: TRBJ1-6
length: 15
size: .
DNA: TGTGCCTGGAGTTTTCGGGACAGGGATAATTCACCCCTCCACTTT
CDR3: CAWSFRDRDNSPLHF

D: .
V: TRBV11-2
J: TRBJ2-3
length: 15
size: .
DNA: TGTGCCAGCAGCCCGACAGGAGTCAACACAGATACGCAGTATTTT
CDR3: CASSPTGVNTDTQYF